These 29 T cell receptor beta chains were all obtained from the same sample, sequenced in a study of human T cells and chemical hapten exposure (dated by TCRdb to the early 2020s). Reading the label with the study, this specimen's time point is: patch test 3, about 24 weeks after DPC sensitization. What this sample's treatment or condition label stands for: therapeutic diphenylcyclopropenone sensitization with weekly scalp DPC. Libraries were constructed by RACE. Instrument used: NextSeq 500. TCRdb applied fastp at Q25 and MiXCR to the public reads, then kept only in-frame beta chains. Merged by CDR3 protein, the rows form single entries marked with the most common genes and DNA. This sample gives approximately 97,000 distinct CDR3 sequences in total; 25% to 35% of them show up just once. The leading ten clones occupy approximately 10% of the sample. This material consisted of whole blood, taken in connection with sensitization to the hapten diphenylcyclopropenone (DPC). All receptors come from a man between 40 and 49 years old with alopecia areata. Some clones in this sample may be carry-over from other donors' samples.

This clonotype was seen a few times. The V and J genes are TRBV6-5 and TRBJ2-1; 8 positions match TRBD1. This CDR3 region has 15 residues. V dropped 6 bases and J dropped 0; count of bases not matched to a gene: 4. In germline, CDR1 is MNHEY, CDR2 SVGAGI. The DNA of the CDR3 is TGTGCCAGCAGAACCGACAGGGGCTCCTACAATGAGCAGTTCTTC. Translated, it gives CASRTDRGSYNEQFF.

This clonotype has a handful of counts. This chain links TRBV20-1 with TRBJ2-2, with 11 bases aligning to TRBD2. The CDR3 spans 16 residues. Germline CDR1 is DFQATT and CDR2 is SNEGSKA (reference sequence). With 2 bases clipped from V and 5 bases from J, the junction kept 7 bases outside the gene matches. CDR3 in amino acids: CSARNLAGGATGELFF. CDR3 sequence (DNA): TGCAGTGCTAGAAATTTAGCGGGGGGGGCAACCGGGGAGCTGTTTTTT.

The V gene is TRBV19, the J gene TRBJ2-1, with TRBD1 identical over 7 bases. Germline loops: CDR1 LNHDA, CDR2 SQIVND (reference sequence). The CDR3 has 15 residues. Trimming cost V 2 bases and J 5 bases; bases outside gene matches: 6. CDR3 sequence (DNA): TGTGCCAGTAGTATATGGGACAGCACCGACAATGAGCAGTTCTTC. The encoded protein is CASSIWDSTDNEQFF.

This clonotype was seen a handful of times. The rearrangement joins TRBV15 to TRBJ2-6; D not certain. Looked up from germline, CDR1 is LNHNV and CDR2 is YYDKDF (reference sequence). The CDR3 extends over 15 amino acids. V lost 0 bases and J lost 3, with 6 bases in between. For the CDR3, the DNA is TGTGCCACCAGCAGAGATCGAAGTGGGGCCAACGTCCTGACTTTC. Protein product: CATSRDRSGANVLTF.

This clonotype was counted a few times. The V call is TRBV6-2 or TRBV6-3, the J call TRBJ2-7, with 12 nucleotides matching TRBD2. The CDR3 totals 15 residues. V dropped 6 bases and J dropped 3; count of bases not matched to a gene: 6. CDR1 MNHEY and CDR2 SVGEGT come from the germline V gene. As DNA, the CDR3 is TGTGCCAGCAGGTTACTAGCGGGAGGATACTACGAGCAGTACTTC. Translated, it gives CASRLLAGGYYEQYF.

Written as DNA, the CDR3 is TGTGCCAGCAGCGACAGGACAGGGGGCCGTGAGACCCAGTACTTC. Its protein is CASSDRTGGRETQYF. This chain links TRBV9 with TRBJ2-5, with TRBD1 matching 11 bases. Per germline, CDR1 SGDLS and CDR2 YYNGEE. V dropped 3 bases and J dropped 5; count of bases not matched to a gene: 6. The CDR3 spans 15 residues.

J is TRBJ2-1 and V is TRBV7-2; D is unclear. V lost 1 base, J lost 7 bases, and 8 bases lay in between. This CDR3 has 13 residues. The germline CDR1 and CDR2 sequences are SGHTA and FQGNSA. The CDR3 sequence is CASSLVWKNEQFF. The CDR3 DNA reads TGTGCCAGCAGCTTAGTTTGGAAGAATGAGCAGTTCTTC.

The chain links TRBV14 to TRBJ2-2; unclear D gene. In germline, CDR1 is SGHDN, CDR2 FVKESK. V lost 1 base and J 1 base, leaving 13 bases between the germline ends. The CDR3 runs to 17 residues. The CDR3 DNA sequence: TGTGCCAGCAGCCAAGGAGAGCGACTTTTGAACACCGGGGAGCTGTTTTTT. Its translation: CASSQGERLLNTGELFF.

CDR3 loop: CASSLPTGIEQYF. The CDR3 DNA is TGTGCCAGCAGTCTCCCGACAGGGATCGAGCAGTACTTC. The V gene is TRBV28, the J gene TRBJ2-7, with 7 bases fitting TRBD1. The CDR3 spans 13 residues. With 5 bases clipped from V and 6 bases from J, the junction kept 7 bases outside the gene matches. Germline V CDR1 and CDR2: MDHEN, SYDVKM. Filled out from reference TRBV28 and TRBJ2-7, the complete variable domain reads DVKVTQSSRYLVKRTGEKVFLECVQDMDHENMFWYRQDPGLGLRLIYFSYDVKMKEKGDIPEGYSVSREKKERFSLILESASTNQTSMYLCASSLPTGIEQYFGPGTRLTVT.

V is TRBV6-5 and J is TRBJ2-3, with 10 bases fitting TRBD2. CDR1 and CDR2 from the germline V gene are MNHEY and SVGAGI. CDR3 length: 16 amino acids. V shed 0 bases and J 2 bases; nucleotides not matched to a gene: 2. The CDR3 nucleotides are TGTGCCAGCAGTTACTCACTAGCGGGGATCACAGATACGCAGTATTTT. This translates into CASSYSLAGITDTQYF.

The chain joins TRBV12-3 or TRBV12-4 to TRBJ1-5, with a possible D match to TRBD1 (6 bases). The CDR3 has 15 amino acids. V was pared by 6 bases and J by 7 bases, with 19 bases between. The CDR3, as DNA: TGTGCCAGCAGCTTTAAATCGGAGAGGGGGCAGCCCCAGCATTTT. Its translation is CASSFKSERGQPQHF.

This clonotype has only a few counts. For the CDR3, the DNA is TGTGCCAGCTCACCTGCAGCGACATACAATGAGCAGTTCTTC. Translation gives CASSPAATYNEQFF. The rearrangement uses TRBV18 and TRBJ2-1; D gene unclear. Trimming cost V 3 bases and J 4 bases, with 10 bases left between them. Looked up from germline, CDR1 is KGHSH and CDR2 is LQKENI. The CDR3 extends over 14 amino acids.

The rearrangement joins TRBV24-1 to TRBJ2-1; TRBD2 matches 11 bases. Looked up from germline, CDR1 is KGHDR and CDR2 is SFDVKD. J gave up 8 bases and V 3 bases, and 5 bases lay outside the gene matches. The CDR3 runs 15 residues. The CDR3, as DNA: TGTGCCACCAGTGATCCGGGACTAGCGGTAGATGAGCAGTTCTTC. Its protein product is CATSDPGLAVDEQFF.

A few counts support this clonotype. The rearrangement joins TRBV18 to TRBJ1-1; tentatively, D is TRBD1 (5 bases). V was clipped by 3 bases and J by 8 bases, with 10 bases between them. This CDR3 region has 12 residues. Germline V gene lookup returns CDR1 KGHSH and CDR2 LQKENI. As DNA, the CDR3 is TGTGCCAGCTCACCCCGGGGGGAGGAAGCTTTCTTT. Amino acids: CASSPRGEEAFF. The variable domain in full, with the rest retrieved from reference TRBV18 and TRBJ1-1, is NAGVMQNPRHLVRRRGQEARLRCSPMKGHSHVYWYRQLPEEGLKFMVYLQKENIIDESGMPKERFSAEFPKEGPSILRIQQVVRGDSAAYFCASSPRGEEAFFGQGTRLTVV.

In its sample, this clonotype was seen a few times. J is TRBJ2-2 and V is TRBV12-3 or TRBV12-4; 9 bases are shared with TRBD2. The junction had 4 bases not matched to a gene; V was cut back by 2 bases and J by 3 bases. The CDR3 consists of 16 residues. CDR3 nucleotides: TGTGCCAGCAGTTTAAACAGACTAGCGGACACCGGGGAGCTGTTTTTT. Amino acids: CASSLNRLADTGELFF.

The V gene is TRBV20-1, the J gene TRBJ1-5; D call uncertain. Germline CDR1 and CDR2: DFQATT and SNEGSKA (reference sequence). The V and J ends lost 0 bases and 0 bases respectively, with 9 bases between them. The CDR3 has 15 amino acids. The CDR3 reads CSARELGNSNQPQHF. In DNA form, the CDR3 reads TGCAGTGCTAGAGAACTCGGGAATAGCAATCAGCCCCAGCATTTT.

This clonotype was seen only a few times. The V gene is TRBV20-1, the J gene TRBJ1-1, with 8 bases lining up with TRBD1. The length of the CDR3 is 15 residues. Germline V gives CDR1 DFQATT, CDR2 SNEGSKA (reference sequence). J was trimmed by 4 bases and V by 6 bases; bases with no gene match: 13. The CDR3 DNA reads as TGCAGTGCCCTGGCAGGGGGCAGGTGGAGCACTGAAGCTTTCTTT. Translation: CSALAGGRWSTEAFF.

This clonotype was counted a single time. The chain recombines TRBV20-1 with TRBJ1-6; the match to TRBD1 covers 8 bases. Per the germline V gene, CDR1 is DFQATT and CDR2 is SNEGSKA (reference sequence). V lost 1 base to trimming and J lost 11 bases; unmatched junction nucleotides: 7. This CDR3 is 14 amino acids long. This chain's CDR3 is CSARGTGGRAPLHF. The CDR3 DNA is TGCAGTGCTAGAGGCACAGGGGGTAGGGCACCCCTCCACTTT.

This clonotype was recorded a few times. The chain couples TRBV2 to TRBJ2-2; 9 bases match TRBD1. The CDR3 is 17 residues long. Germline trimming cut 6 bases from V and 0 bases from J; bases unmatched to any gene: 8. Germline V CDR1 and CDR2: SNHLY, FYNNEI. As DNA, the CDR3 is TGTGCCAGCAGAGAAATACAGGGGGCGGCGAACACCGGGGAGCTGTTTTTT. It translates to CASREIQGAANTGELFF.

The chain links TRBV5-4 to TRBJ2-5, with 7 bases matching TRBD2. The J segment lost 4 bases and the V segment lost 3 bases, leaving 6 bases of the junction unmatched. The CDR3 contains 14 residues. The germline V gene encodes CDR1 SGHNT and CDR2 YYREEE (reference sequence). CDR3 residues: CASSSTGGGETQYF. In nucleotides, the CDR3 is TGTGCCAGCAGCTCCACTGGGGGGGGAGAGACCCAGTACTTC.

V usage is TRBV7-9 and J usage is TRBJ1-2; TRBD1 matches at 9 bases. The germline gives CDR1 SEHNR, CDR2 FQNEAQ (reference sequence). V trimming: 5 bases; J trimming: 4 bases; junction bases outside the gene matches: 5. This CDR3 has 14 amino acids. CDR3 coding DNA: TGTGCCAGCAGCAAACAGGGGGCTGGCTATGGCTACACCTTC. It is translated as CASSKQGAGYGYTF.

The gene calls are TRBV7-2 and TRBJ2-7, with TRBD2 matching 8 bases. From germline, CDR1 is SGHTA and CDR2 FQGNSA. This CDR3 spans 16 amino acids. V trimming: 5 bases; J trimming: 2 bases; junction bases outside the gene matches: 11. This chain's CDR3 is CASSPYGAGETYEQYF. In DNA form, the CDR3 reads TGTGCCAGCAGCCCTTACGGAGCGGGAGAGACCTACGAGCAGTACTTC.

This clonotype has just a few counts. J is TRBJ2-7 and V is TRBV2; possible D gene TRBD2, 6 bases. The germline CDR1 and CDR2 sequences are SNHLY and FYNNEI. The CDR3 runs 14 residues. Trimming removed 7 bases at V and 0 bases at J, with 13 bases between. This CDR3 reads CASKMEGSSYEQYF. Written as DNA, the CDR3 is TGTGCCAGCAAGATGGAGGGGAGCTCCTACGAGCAGTACTTC. The full variable domain, rest sourced from reference TRBV2 and TRBJ2-7, is EPEVTQTPSHQVTQMGQEVILRCVPISNHLYFYWYRQILGQKVEFLVSFYNNEISEKSEIFDDQFSVERPDGSNFTLKIRSTKLEDSAMYFCASKMEGSSYEQYFGPGTRLTVT.

V gene TRBV12-3 or TRBV12-4 combines with J gene TRBJ2-1, with D possibly matching TRBD2 (5 bases). V lost 6 bases and J 5 bases, leaving 8 bases between the germline ends. This CDR3 is built from 12 residues. The CDR3 nucleotides read TGTGCCAGCAGCCCCGGGAACAATGAGCAGTTCTTC. This encodes CASSPGNNEQFF.

A few counts support this clonotype. The V call is TRBV3-1, the J call TRBJ1-2; D unclear. V gave up 1 base and J gave up 4 bases, with 7 bases separating them. Germline CDR1 and CDR2: LGHDT and YNNKEL (reference sequence). The CDR3 is made up of 13 amino acids. In DNA, the CDR3 is TGTGCCAGCAGCCAAGTGCGGAGCTATGGCTACACCTTC. This translates into CASSQVRSYGYTF.

This clonotype was observed a few times. This chain joins TRBV5-1 and TRBJ2-1, with D hard to call. V shed 3 bases and J shed 2 bases, with 12 bases lying between them. This CDR3 comprises 15 residues. CDR1 and CDR2 (germline): SGHRS, YFSETQ. CDR3 region: CASSSDQPPYNEQFF. For the CDR3, the DNA is TGCGCCAGCAGCTCTGACCAACCGCCCTACAATGAGCAGTTCTTC.

This clonotype was recorded a few times. The rearrangement uses TRBV6-1 and TRBJ2-5, with D unclear. This CDR3 region has 12 residues. CDR1 is MNHNS, CDR2 SASEGT, per germline. Trimming took 4 bases from V and 4 from J, leaving 7 bases between them. CDR3 sequence reads: CASSAQGETQYF. The DNA for the CDR3 is TGTGCCAGCAGTGCGCAAGGAGAGACCCAGTACTTC.

V gene TRBV6-6 combines with J gene TRBJ2-5, with TRBD2 identical over 9 bases. Germline CDR1 and CDR2: MNHNY and SVGAGI (reference sequence). Trimming took 5 bases from V and 4 from J; bases not matched to a gene: 11. The CDR3 is 16 amino acids. CDR3 in DNA: TGTGCCAGCAGTACCTTCTTAGCGGGAGAGCGAGAGACCCAGTACTTC. Translating gives CASSTFLAGERETQYF.

This clonotype has more than one count but fewer than ten. The V and J genes are TRBV18 and TRBJ2-7; D tentatively reads TRBD1 or TRBD2 (6 bases each). Trimming removed 4 bases from V and 3 bases from J, with 7 bases in between. CDR3 length equals 12 residues. The germline CDR1 and CDR2 sequences are KGHSH and LQKENI. The DNA of the CDR3 is TGTGCCAGCTCACAGGGGGGCTACGAGCAGTACTTC. Protein product: CASSQGGYEQYF.